In this sample, the clone carrying this TCR beta chain turned up a few times. No antigen is known for it. The missing conserved phenylalanine or tryptophan at the end of this CDR3 makes a read error likely. The V end was cut by 4 bases, the J end by 3 bases, with 9 bases between. Per the germline V gene, CDR1 is SGHNT and CDR2 is YENEEA. This CDR3 spans 13 amino acids. Sample collection date corresponds to first hyperthyroidism diagnosis, prior to any ophthalmopathy symptoms. Around 10 ml of fresh peripheral blood supplied the PBMCs. Amplification of TCR beta CDR3 regions used RNA as the template. The study used the HTBI primer set for a first-round RT-PCR of the TCR CDR3. TCRdb analysed the multiplex PCR reads with MiXCR anew, one entry per CDR3 protein. The table records approximately 620,000 distinct CDR3 sequences, about 15% of them present only once. The sample is drawn from a study of T cells in Graves' hyperthyroidism and ophthalmopathy. Study conclusions and caveats: Before onset, by a median of approximately 6.8 months, the model predicted ophthalmopathy. Blood also showed most of the thyroid clonotypes that were expanded above 0.001.

The TCR originated in a woman in her thirties with Graves' hyperthyroidism that later progressed to Graves' ophthalmopathy. The J gene is TRBJ2-5, the V gene TRBV11-3, with unresolved D. The sequenced material came from blood. The CDR3 loop reads CASSSLEKETQYL. As DNA, the CDR3 is TGTGCCAGCAGCTCCTTAGAGAAAGAGACCCAGTACCTC.